This passage covers 29 T cell receptor beta chains from one sample sequenced in a study of cytomegalovirus exposure and HLA in healthy donors. Amplification used 60 Vbeta primers and 13 Jbeta primers. Data came from immunoSEQ multiplex PCR; TCRdb stores just in-frame clones and leaves some out. The sample holds around 150,000 clones, more than 60% seen once. Sequenced sample: PBMCs. The source of these receptors is a woman aged 40-49 years in good health and CMV-seropositive.

The chain recombines TRBV25-1 with TRBJ1-4; 8 nucleotides align to TRBD1. The trim removed 1 base at V and 7 bases at J, leaving 5 bases unmatched. Per the germline V gene, CDR1 is MGHDK and CDR2 is SYGVNS. CDR3 length equals 15 residues. DNA of the CDR3: TGTGCCAGCAGTGAATGGGGGACAGGACGTGAAAAACTGTTTTTT. Amino acids: CASSEWGTGREKLFF.

The sample holds a few counts of this clone. The chain joins TRBV2 to TRBJ2-1, with TRBD2 matching 9 bases. Germline CDR1 SNHLY, CDR2 FYNNEI. This CDR3 region has 14 residues. V lost 8 bases, J lost 7 bases, and 9 bases stayed unmatched. As DNA, the CDR3 is TGTGCCAGCGGGACTAGCCCTTTTAGGAATGAGCAGTTCTTC. It is translated as CASGTSPFRNEQFF.

The rearrangement links TRBV5-1 to TRBJ2-1, with 8 bases matching TRBD2. Germline CDR1 SGHRS, CDR2 YFSETQ. This CDR3 region has 18 residues. The trim removed 0 bases at V and 2 bases at J, leaving 10 bases unmatched. CDR3 sequence (DNA): TGCGCCAGCAGCTTGGGGGTTAGACGCGGGAGGCCCTACAATGAGCAGTTCTTC. Translated: CASSLGVRRGRPYNEQFF. Based on the CDR3 plus reference TRBV5-1 and TRBJ2-1, the full variable domain is KAGVTQTPRYLIKTRGQQVTLSCSPISGHRSVSWYQQTPGQGLQFLFEYFSETQRNKGNFPGRFSGRQFSNSRSEMNVSTLELGDSALYLCASSLGVRRGRPYNEQFFGPGTRLTVL.

The CDR3 DNA reads as TGTGCCAGCAGCCCTCTTCAGGGGCACACCGGGGAGCTGTTTTTT. It codes for CASSPLQGHTGELFF. The rearrangement links TRBV7-2 to TRBJ2-2; possibly TRBD1 for D (6 bases). The CDR3 runs to 15 residues. With 5 bases removed from V and 3 bases from J, the gap between germline ends came to 13 bases. From germline, CDR1 is SGHTA and CDR2 FQGNSA.

The rearrangement uses TRBV7-2 and TRBJ1-1; 9 bases are shared with TRBD1. J lost 1 base, V lost 6 bases, and 6 bases had no gene match. The CDR3 is 15 residues long. Germline V gene sequence: CDR1 SGHTA, CDR2 FQGNSA. CDR3 nucleotide sequence: TGTGCCAGCAGGGCGGGACAGGGAGAGAACACTGAAGCTTTCTTT. This encodes CASRAGQGENTEAFF.

The chain joins TRBV7-9 to TRBJ1-2; 7 nucleotides line up with TRBD1. V shed 5 bases and J 5 bases; nucleotides not matched to a gene: 5. Germline V gives CDR1 SEHNR, CDR2 FQNEAQ (reference sequence). The CDR3 consists of 13 residues. CDR3 coding DNA: TGTGCCAGCAGCCCAGGACAGGTTTATGGCTACACCTTC. Translated, it gives CASSPGQVYGYTF. Variable domain in full (rest from reference TRBV7-9 and TRBJ1-2): DTGVSQNPRHKITKRGQNVTFRCDPISEHNRLYWYRQTLGQGPEFLTYFQNEAQLEKSRLLSDRFSAERPKGSFSTLEIQRTEQGDSAMYLCASSPGQVYGYTFGSGTRLTVV.

There are a few counts of this clone. This sequence joins TRBV7-9 and TRBJ2-5, with D perhaps TRBD1 (6 bases). CDR3 length: 17 amino acids. V lost 0 bases and J 5 bases, leaving 19 bases between the germline ends. Germline loops: CDR1 SEHNR, CDR2 FQNEAQ (reference sequence). CDR3: CASSLAGAGRGGETQYF. The DNA of the CDR3 is TGTGCCAGCAGCTTAGCGGGGGCGGGCCGAGGCGGGGAGACCCAGTACTTC.

V is TRBV19 and J is TRBJ1-4; possibly TRBD1 for D (6 bases). CDR1 is LNHDA, CDR2 SQIVND, per germline (reference sequence). Trimming shortened V by 3 bases and J by 7 bases, and 15 bases separated the two germline ends. The CDR3 spans 15 residues. The CDR3 region is CASSIGTPGSEKLFF. The CDR3 nucleotides are TGTGCCAGTAGTATTGGGACACCGGGCTCTGAAAAACTGTTTTTT.

The chain links TRBV29-1 to TRBJ1-2, with D maybe TRBD1 (5 bases). With 6 bases removed from V and 2 bases from J, the gap between germline ends came to 22 bases. Germline V gives CDR1 SQVTM, CDR2 ANQGSEA. The CDR3 has 16 amino acids. Here the CDR3 reads CSVPMGSGTPNYGYTF. The CDR3 bases are TGCAGCGTCCCCATGGGTTCAGGGACTCCAAACTATGGCTACACCTTC.

This chain uses TRBV30 with TRBJ2-7; 11 positions agree with TRBD1. The trim removed 0 bases at V and 2 bases at J, leaving 0 bases unmatched. CDR1 is GTSNPN and CDR2 is SVGIG in the germline V gene (reference sequence). The CDR3 contains 14 residues. The DNA for the CDR3 is TGTGCCTGGAGTGTGGGACAGGGGGCCTACGAGCAGTACTTC. It yields the protein CAWSVGQGAYEQYF.

V is TRBV2 and J is TRBJ1-4; D is undetermined. The CDR3 sequence is 14 residues long. Germline V gene sequence: CDR1 SNHLY, CDR2 FYNNEI. Trimming removed 5 bases at V and 6 bases at J, with 13 bases between. The CDR3 DNA reads as TGTGCCAGCAGTACTAGGGCGGCGGATGAAAAACTGTTTTTT. The encoded protein is CASSTRAADEKLFF.

The CDR3, as DNA: TGTGCCAGCAGCCTGATCGGCTTCCGAGGCACTGAAGCTTTCTTT. As protein: CASSLIGFRGTEAFF. The chain combines TRBV28 with TRBJ1-1; no definite D call. CDR1 is MDHEN, CDR2 SYDVKM, per germline. The V gene lost 6 bases and the J gene lost 4 bases, with 18 bases spanning the gap. The length of the CDR3 is 15 residues.

This chain connects TRBV7-6 to TRBJ2-2; D is unresolved. Germline assignment: CDR1 SGHVS and CDR2 FNYEAQ. The CDR3 loop spans 12 amino acids. V lost 6 bases, J lost 6 bases, and 8 bases lay in between. CDR3 nucleotides: TGTGCCAGCAGAGGAGAGGCCGGGGAGCTGTTTTTT. Translating it yields CASRGEAGELFF.

This clone appeared once. The V and J genes are TRBV18 and TRBJ2-5, with a weak D call TRBD1 (5 bases). Germline CDR1 reads KGHSH; CDR2 reads LQKENI. The V end lost 6 bases, the J end lost 1 base, and 15 bases lay between the germline ends. This CDR3 spans 15 amino acids. The DNA for the CDR3 is TGTGCCAGCTCTAATCAACAGGCTCCCCAAGAGACCCAGTACTTC. It codes for CASSNQQAPQETQYF.

The V gene is TRBV28, the J gene TRBJ2-1; TRBD2 agrees at 12 bases. The CDR3 sequence is 17 residues long. The germline V gene encodes CDR1 MDHEN and CDR2 SYDVKM. The ends lost 6 bases at V and 8 bases at J; junction bases unmatched: 14. CDR3 loop: CASSLGGLAGRGDEQFF. The CDR3 DNA reads as TGTGCCAGCAGCTTAGGAGGACTAGCGGGAAGGGGGGATGAGCAGTTCTTC.

CDR3 protein: CASTLRGNTEAFF. The CDR3 DNA follows: TGTGCCAGCACCCTGCGCGGAAACACTGAAGCTTTCTTT. The rearrangement links TRBV28 to TRBJ1-1, with D hard to call. Germline assignment: CDR1 MDHEN and CDR2 SYDVKM. The CDR3 covers 13 residues. Between the trimmed V and J ends, which lost 7 bases and 2 bases, there was a span of 11 bases. Combining the CDR3 with reference TRBV28 and TRBJ1-1 gives the whole variable domain DVKVTQSSRYLVKRTGEKVFLECVQDMDHENMFWYRQDPGLGLRLIYFSYDVKMKEKGDIPEGYSVSREKKERFSLILESASTNQTSMYLCASTLRGNTEAFFGQGTRLTVV.

The gene calls are TRBV5-5 and TRBJ1-1, with D tentatively TRBD1 (5 bases). The CDR3 has 13 residues. V lost 1 base and J 1 base, leaving 5 bases between the germline ends. Germline V gene lookup returns CDR1 SGHKS and CDR2 YYEKEE (reference sequence). The DNA of the CDR3 is TGTGCCAGCAGCTTGACAGGGAACACTGAAGCTTTCTTT. Its protein product is CASSLTGNTEAFF.

The chain recombines TRBV5-1 with TRBJ2-5, with D perhaps TRBD1 (5 bases). The end of the DNA fits TRBJ2-7 better, so the J call may be wrong. The CDR3 is 16 amino acids. CDR1 and CDR2 (germline): SGHRS, YFSETQ. The CDR3 DNA reads TGCGCCAGCAGCTTGGATACGACAGCTACCTCCTACGAGCAGTACTTC. Its protein product is CASSLDTTATSYEQYF.

This clone was detected once. The chain carries TRBV5-4 and TRBJ2-3; TRBD2 might be the D (5 bases). Germline-derived CDR1 and CDR2 are SGHNT and YYREEE (reference sequence). V was trimmed by 7 bases and J by 0 bases, leaving 18 bases between them. This CDR3 has 16 residues. CDR3 sequence reads: CASRDTGFSSTDTQYF. The CDR3, as DNA: TGTGCCAGCCGCGACACGGGATTTTCCAGCACAGATACGCAGTATTTT.

The chain recombines TRBV6-5 with TRBJ1-2; no clear D. V was clipped by 0 bases and J by 0 bases, with 11 bases between them. Germline CDR1 is MNHEY and CDR2 is SVGAGI. CDR3 length: 16 residues. The CDR3 region is CASSYSHKSPNYGYTF. The DNA of the CDR3 is TGTGCCAGCAGTTACTCACACAAGTCCCCTAACTATGGCTACACCTTC.

The CDR3 sequence is CASSATGYADTQYF. CDR3 sequence (DNA): TGTGCCAGCAGTGCCACAGGGTACGCAGATACGCAGTATTTT. This chain connects TRBV6-1 to TRBJ2-3; D is possibly TRBD1 (6 bases). Germline V gives CDR1 MNHNS, CDR2 SASEGT. CDR3 length: 14 residues. Trimming stripped 4 bases from V and 4 bases from J, with 12 bases between.

This clone was seen only a few times. The V gene is TRBV11-2, the J gene TRBJ2-7; TRBD1 matches 8 bases. The germline V gene encodes CDR1 SGHAT and CDR2 FQNNGV. CDR3 length: 15 amino acids. V gave up 2 bases and J gave up 4 bases; unmatched junction bases: 7. The CDR3 is CASSLSRQGAYEQYF. CDR3 nucleotides: TGTGCCAGCAGCTTATCGCGGCAGGGGGCATACGAGCAGTACTTC.

CDR3 sequence: CASSSGGTTEAFF. CDR3 nucleotide sequence: TGTGCCAGCAGCTCCGGGGGGACCACTGAAGCTTTCTTT. The V gene is TRBV7-9, the J gene TRBJ1-1; D possibly corresponds to TRBD1 (5 bases). CDR3 length equals 13 residues. Germline lookup yields CDR1 SEHNR and CDR2 FQNEAQ (reference sequence). V lost 4 bases and J 4 bases, leaving 10 bases between the germline ends.

V and J are TRBV6-4 and TRBJ1-5; 8 nucleotides align to TRBD1. This CDR3 contains 17 residues. Germline V gene lookup returns CDR1 MRHNA and CDR2 SNTAGT. V was clipped by 4 bases and J by 3 bases; unmatched bases: 11. In nucleotides, the CDR3 is TGTGCCAGCAGTGCCTCCCGGGACAGGTCATTCAATCAGCCCCAGCATTTT. The encoded protein is CASSASRDRSFNQPQHF.

The chain combines TRBV29-1 with TRBJ2-5, with TRBD1 as a possible D gene (8 bases). CDR3 length: 12 amino acids. Trimming stripped 8 bases from V and 7 bases from J, with 17 bases between. Germline V gene lookup returns CDR1 SQVTM and CDR2 ANQGSEA. CDR3 protein: CSPSGGGGTQYF. Written as DNA, the CDR3 is TGCAGCCCCTCAGGGGGCGGGGGGACCCAGTACTTC.

The V call is TRBV19, the J call TRBJ2-7; 11 bases line up with TRBD2. Unmatched junction bases numbered 6, after V lost 3 bases and J lost 2 bases. Germline values: CDR1 LNHDA, CDR2 SQIVND (reference sequence). CDR3 length: 16 residues. Here the CDR3 DNA reads TGTGCCAGTAGTATCCTAGCGGGAGGATCTACCTACGAGCAGTACTTC. Amino acids: CASSILAGGSTYEQYF.

This sequence joins TRBV10-3 and TRBJ2-7; 8 nucleotides line up with TRBD1. Trimming removed 6 bases from V and 0 bases from J; junction bases left unmatched: 4. CDR1 ENHRY and CDR2 SYGVKD come from the germline V gene. The CDR3 is 14 residues long. CDR3 coding DNA: TGTGCCATCAGCACAGGGGGGAGCTCCTACGAGCAGTACTTC. This encodes CAISTGGSSYEQYF.

V is TRBV30 and J is TRBJ2-5, with TRBD2 matching over 10 bases. CDR1 is GTSNPN and CDR2 is SVGIG in the germline V gene (reference sequence). Trimming at V came to 3 bases and at J to 3 bases, leaving 13 bases not matched to a gene. The CDR3 length is 17 residues. Here the CDR3 DNA reads TGTGCCTGGAGCAAATATTTAGCGGGAGGCCTAAAAGAGACCCAGTACTTC. Its protein product is CAWSKYLAGGLKETQYF.

V gene TRBV6-1 combines with J gene TRBJ1-2, with 7 bases identical to TRBD1. The CDR3 covers 15 residues. Germline values: CDR1 MNHNS, CDR2 SASEGT. V trimming: 3 bases; J trimming: 4 bases; junction bases outside the gene matches: 8. This chain's CDR3 is CASSEFPGQLYGYTF. CDR3 nucleotide sequence: TGTGCCAGCAGTGAGTTTCCGGGACAGCTCTATGGCTACACCTTC.